The 27 T cell receptor beta chains below all came from one sample that was sequenced in a study of monozygotic twins with inflammatory bowel disease. TCRdb reanalyzed the 5' RACE reads, giving one entry per CDR3 protein sequence and no DNA. This table holds 350,000 to 500,000 distinct CDR3 sequences. Sequenced input: blood. Receptors were obtained from a human donor with ulcerative colitis or Crohn's disease, or a healthy co-twin of an affected twin (not recorded which).

The CDR3 sequence: CASSTGLAGQTGELFF. This chain uses TRBV21-1 with TRBJ2-2; TCRdb's D call, TRBD2, is unchecked because there is no DNA. TRBV21-1 is a pseudogene segment. CDR3 length equals 16 residues.

The chain has TRBV18 and TRBJ2-3; TCRdb proposes TRBD1, but this gene call is untestable without DNA. CDR3 length: 14 amino acids. Germline V gene sequence: CDR1 KGHSH, CDR2 LQKENI. The CDR3 region is CASSQQGSTDTQYF.

The CDR3 loop is CASSHVGKTDTQYF. The chain has TRBV3-1 and TRBJ2-3; the D call from TCRdb, TRBD1, cannot be confirmed without DNA. Germline-derived CDR1 and CDR2 are LGHDT and YNNKEL (reference sequence). The CDR3 is 14 residues long.

The chain links TRBV28 to TRBJ2-1; the TCRdb D gene call, TRBD2, has no DNA to confirm it. The germline V gene encodes CDR1 MDHEN and CDR2 SYDVKM. The CDR3 loop spans 12 amino acids. CDR3 protein: CASSSGLSVQFF.

V and J are TRBV6-1 and TRBJ2-3; TCRdb outputs TRBD1, but without DNA this stays unchecked. This CDR3 comprises 14 residues. Germline loops: CDR1 MNHNS, CDR2 SASEGT. CDR3 amino acids: CASTDAGGTDTQYF.

This chain uses TRBV10-3 with TRBJ1-2; the TCRdb call, TRBD1, lacks DNA for checking. The CDR3 is 13 amino acids. The germline CDR1 and CDR2 sequences are ENHRY and SYGVKD. The chain's CDR3 is CAISAGGDYGYTF.

J is TRBJ2-6 and V is TRBV7-3; no DNA is available, so the TRBD1 call from TCRdb remains unchecked. This CDR3 region has 22 residues. The germline CDR1 and CDR2 sequences are SGHTA and FQGTGA. CDR3 protein: CASSLKLMGTGYWASGANVLTF. Combining the CDR3 with reference TRBV7-3 and TRBJ2-6 gives the whole variable domain GAGVSQTPSNKVTEKGKYVELRCDPISGHTALYWYRQSLGQGPEFLIYFQGTGAADDSGLPNDRFFAVRPEGSVSTLKIQRTERGDSAVYLCASSLKLMGTGYWASGANVLTFGAGSRLTVL.

This chain uses TRBV29-1 with TRBJ2-1; TCRdb's D gene call, TRBD2, goes unchecked for lack of DNA. This CDR3 spans 13 amino acids. CDR1 and CDR2 (germline): SQVTM, ANQGSEA. CDR3 sequence: CSVEGLAGLEQFF.

This CDR3 is CASSLGAGTVNEKLFF. This rearrangement joins TRBV11-2 to TRBJ1-4; without DNA, the TCRdb call of TRBD1 cannot be checked. The CDR3 length is 16 residues. Germline CDR1 and CDR2: SGHAT and FQNNGV.

The CDR3 here is CAFSGTTYEQYF. This chain uses TRBV30 with TRBJ2-7; lacking DNA, the TRBD2 call made by TCRdb goes unchecked. The CDR3 runs to 12 residues. Germline V gene lookup returns CDR1 GTSNPN and CDR2 SVGIG (reference sequence).

The chain couples TRBV4-3 to TRBJ1-6; TCRdb's D gene call, TRBD1, goes unchecked for lack of DNA. Germline V CDR1 and CDR2: LGHNA, YSLEER. The CDR3 is 16 amino acids. The CDR3 spells CASSQVIVTGGSPLHF.

V is TRBV12-3 or TRBV12-4 and J is TRBJ2-2; TCRdb selects TRBD1, and the lack of DNA leaves this call unchecked. The CDR3 is 15 amino acids. The chain's CDR3 is CASSPPRDYTGELFF.

V gene TRBV5-1 combines with J gene TRBJ1-6. The CDR3 extends over 15 amino acids. Germline CDR1 reads SGHRS; CDR2 reads YFSETQ. This CDR3 is CASRFQETNNSPLHF.

The chain couples TRBV30 to TRBJ1-2. The CDR3 spans 12 residues. Germline CDR1 reads GTSNPN; CDR2 reads SVGIG (reference sequence). The chain's CDR3 is CAWGGRPYGYTF.

This sequence joins TRBV18 and TRBJ1-2; with no DNA, the TCRdb D assignment of TRBD1 cannot be verified. CDR3 size: 18 residues. Germline CDR1 KGHSH, CDR2 LQKENI. The CDR3 is CASSPGLGQATPNYGYTF.

The rearrangement links TRBV7-2 to TRBJ2-6. Germline CDR1 and CDR2: SGHTA and FQGNSA. This CDR3 has 13 amino acids. The CDR3 protein is CASRPSGANVLTF.

The chain uses TRBV20-1 and TRBJ2-1; TCRdb names TRBD2, which stays unverified in the absence of DNA. The CDR3 length is 15 residues. The germline CDR1 and CDR2 sequences are DFQATT and SNEGSKA (reference sequence). This CDR3 is CSASGLAGVLNEQFF.

This chain links TRBV28 with TRBJ1-3; the D call from TCRdb, TRBD1, cannot be confirmed without DNA. The germline V gene has CDR1 MDHEN and CDR2 SYDVKM. The CDR3 is 15 amino acids. The CDR3 here is CASSPTGIGGNTIYF. Full variable domain (remainder filled in from reference TRBV28 and TRBJ1-3): DVKVTQSSRYLVKRTGEKVFLECVQDMDHENMFWYRQDPGLGLRLIYFSYDVKMKEKGDIPEGYSVSREKKERFSLILESASTNQTSMYLCASSPTGIGGNTIYFGEGSWLTVV.

The V call is TRBV29-1, the J call TRBJ2-7; TCRdb indicates TRBD2, and absent DNA this call remains unverified. This CDR3 has 12 amino acids. In germline, CDR1 is SQVTM, CDR2 ANQGSEA. CDR3 in amino acids: CSVTTRGYEQYF.

V usage is TRBV20-1 and J usage is TRBJ1-5; lacking DNA, the TRBD1 call made by TCRdb goes unchecked. CDR1 is DFQATT and CDR2 is SNEGSKA in the germline V gene (reference sequence). There are 14 residues in the CDR3. The CDR3 loop is CSVRGQGENQPQHF.

V and J are TRBV7-2 and TRBJ1-5. The germline gives CDR1 SGHTA, CDR2 FQGNSA. The CDR3 covers 15 residues. This CDR3 is CASSLMAGPDQPQHF.

The chain uses TRBV6-5 and TRBJ1-1. Per germline, CDR1 MNHEY and CDR2 SVGAGI. The CDR3 is 13 amino acids. The chain's CDR3 is CAGSSGMNTEAFF.

The rearrangement joins TRBV5-1 to TRBJ2-5; with no DNA, the TCRdb D assignment of TRBD2 cannot be verified. CDR3 size: 16 residues. Germline V gene lookup returns CDR1 SGHRS and CDR2 YFSETQ. The CDR3 protein is CASSLQTSGGAETQYF.

This chain joins TRBV12-3 or TRBV12-4 and TRBJ2-2; TCRdb returns TRBD2, unconfirmable since there is no DNA. The CDR3 length is 16 residues. This CDR3 reads CASRKTSGANTGELFF.

The chain carries TRBV10-3 and TRBJ2-6. This CDR3 has 14 amino acids. Germline-derived CDR1 and CDR2 are ENHRY and SYGVKD. The chain's CDR3 is CAISSGYGANVLTF.

This chain joins TRBV6-2 or TRBV6-3 and TRBJ1-1. The CDR3 has 15 amino acids. Germline V gene lookup returns CDR1 MNHEY and CDR2 SVGEGT. CDR3 amino acids: CASSYSMEGSAEAFF.

The genes are TRBV20-1 and TRBJ1-1; absent DNA, TCRdb's TRBD1 call cannot be checked. CDR1 and CDR2 from the germline V gene are DFQATT and SNEGSKA (reference sequence). CDR3 length: 11 residues. The CDR3 here is CSALTGAGAFF.